This T cell receptor beta chain was observed in a study of blood T cell repertoires in COVID-19. Study-level background: The origin of the acute and convalescent COVID-19 samples was the United States, Italy and Spain. The cDNA or gDNA used as material had been derived from T cells, B-cell-depleted T cells, or PBMCs.

A note on this clone: One end of the junction does not line up with germline, which may come from a read error.

Germline CDR1 is SSHAT and CDR2 is FNYEAQ (reference sequence). The length of the CDR3 is 14 residues. In the authors' workflow: Using reference gene primer amplification, nucleated cell counts were estimated. The table came from immunoSEQ multiplex PCR; TCRdb's copy has only in-frame clones and leaves some out. V, J and clone size were drawn from that table, and D and trimming were deduced from the DNA. Among approximately 61,000 clones listed, 85% were seen once. The sequencing input was peripheral blood. The receptor was derived from a man aged 70 or older with acute or convalescent COVID-19. This chain links TRBV7-7 with TRBJ2-5; D call uncertain. The DNA of the CDR3 is TGTGCTAGCAGCTTGTCACAGTCCCAAGAGACCCAGTACTTC. Protein: CASSLSQSQETQYF.